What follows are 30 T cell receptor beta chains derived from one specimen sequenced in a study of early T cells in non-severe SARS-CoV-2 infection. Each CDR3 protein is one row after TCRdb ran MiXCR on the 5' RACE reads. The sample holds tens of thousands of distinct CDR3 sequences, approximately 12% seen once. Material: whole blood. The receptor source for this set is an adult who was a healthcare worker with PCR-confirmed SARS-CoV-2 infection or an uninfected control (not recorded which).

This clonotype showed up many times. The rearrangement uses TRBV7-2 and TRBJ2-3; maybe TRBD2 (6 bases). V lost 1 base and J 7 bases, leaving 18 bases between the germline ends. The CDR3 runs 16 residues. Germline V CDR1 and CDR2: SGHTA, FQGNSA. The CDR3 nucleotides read TGTGCCAGCAGCTTAGACTCGGGACTCCCGACGTATACGCAGTATTTT. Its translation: CASSLDSGLPTYTQYF. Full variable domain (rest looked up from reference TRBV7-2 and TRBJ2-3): GAGVSQSPSNKVTEKGKDVELRCDPISGHTALYWYRQSLGQGLEFLIYFQGNSAPDKSGLPSDRFSAERTGGSVSTLTIQRTQQEDSAVYLCASSLDSGLPTYTQYFGPGTRLTVL.

The CDR3 is CSVEGARQETQYF. CDR3 nucleotide sequence: TGCAGCGTTGAAGGGGCTAGACAAGAGACCCAGTACTTC. This chain connects TRBV29-1 to TRBJ2-5; no clear D. CDR1 and CDR2 (germline): SQVTM, ANQGSEA. The germline V and J ends were trimmed by 1 base and 2 bases, with 8 bases remaining between them. The CDR3 extends over 13 amino acids.

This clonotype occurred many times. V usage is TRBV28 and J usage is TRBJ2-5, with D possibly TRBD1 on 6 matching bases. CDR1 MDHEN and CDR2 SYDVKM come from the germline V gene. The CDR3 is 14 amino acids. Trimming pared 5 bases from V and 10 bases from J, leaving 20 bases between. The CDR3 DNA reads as TGTGCCAGCAGTCCACAAAGACAGGCAAGGGTCCAGTACTTC. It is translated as CASSPQRQARVQYF.

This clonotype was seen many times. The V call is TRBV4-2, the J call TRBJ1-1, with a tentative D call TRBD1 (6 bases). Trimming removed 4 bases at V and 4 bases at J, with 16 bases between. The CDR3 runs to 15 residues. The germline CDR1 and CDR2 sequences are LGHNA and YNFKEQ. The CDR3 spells CASSPEKGGGTEAFF. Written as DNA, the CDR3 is TGTGCCAGCAGCCCGGAAAAAGGAGGGGGCACTGAAGCTTTCTTT.

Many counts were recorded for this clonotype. CDR3 region: CASRDSLRDNTGELFF. The CDR3 DNA reads as TGCGCCAGCCGGGACAGTTTGCGAGATAACACCGGGGAGCTGTTTTTT. The chain has TRBV5-1 and TRBJ2-2; 7 nucleotides agree with TRBD1. The CDR3 runs 16 residues. J lost 2 bases, V lost 7 bases, and 11 bases had no gene match. The germline CDR1 and CDR2 sequences are SGHRS and YFSETQ.

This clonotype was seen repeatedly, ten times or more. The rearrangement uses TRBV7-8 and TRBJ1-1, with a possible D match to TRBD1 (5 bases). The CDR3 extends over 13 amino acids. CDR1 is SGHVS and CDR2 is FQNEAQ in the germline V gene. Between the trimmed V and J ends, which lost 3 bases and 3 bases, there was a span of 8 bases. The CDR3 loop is CASSLAGDTEAFF. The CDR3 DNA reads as TGTGCCAGCAGCTTGGCGGGGGACACTGAAGCTTTCTTT.

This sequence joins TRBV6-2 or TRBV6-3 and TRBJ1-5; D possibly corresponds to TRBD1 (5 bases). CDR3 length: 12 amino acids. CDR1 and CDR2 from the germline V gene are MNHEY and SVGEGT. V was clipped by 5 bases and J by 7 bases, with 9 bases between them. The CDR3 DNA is TGTGCCAGCAGTGACAGTTACCAGCCCCAGCATTTT. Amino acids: CASSDSYQPQHF.

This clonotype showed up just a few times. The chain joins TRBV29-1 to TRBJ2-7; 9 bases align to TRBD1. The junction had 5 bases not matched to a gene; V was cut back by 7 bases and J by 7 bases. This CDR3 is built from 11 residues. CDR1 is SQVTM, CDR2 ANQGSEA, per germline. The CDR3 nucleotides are TGCAGCGCGCGGACAGGGGAGGAGCAGTACTTC. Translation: CSARTGEEQYF.

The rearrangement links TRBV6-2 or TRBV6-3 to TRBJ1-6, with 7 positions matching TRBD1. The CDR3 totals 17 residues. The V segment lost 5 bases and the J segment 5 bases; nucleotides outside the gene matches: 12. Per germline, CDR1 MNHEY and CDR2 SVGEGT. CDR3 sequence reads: CASSTSRGTPNNSPLHF. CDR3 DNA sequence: TGTGCCAGCAGTACGTCCAGGGGGACGCCGAATAATTCACCCCTCCACTTT.

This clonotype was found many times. The CDR3, as DNA: TGTGCCAGCAGTTATCGGGCCCGAGGGCAGCCCCAGCATTTT. The encoded protein is CASSYRARGQPQHF. V and J are TRBV6-2 or TRBV6-3 and TRBJ1-5, with D hard to call. Germline V gene data show CDR1 as MNHEY and CDR2 as SVGEGT. The CDR3 runs to 14 residues. Trimming left V 3 bases short and J 7 bases short, with 13 bases between.

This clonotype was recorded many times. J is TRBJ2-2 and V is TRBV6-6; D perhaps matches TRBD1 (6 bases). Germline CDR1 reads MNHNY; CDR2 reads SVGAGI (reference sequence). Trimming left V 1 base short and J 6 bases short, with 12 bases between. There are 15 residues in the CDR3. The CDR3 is CASSYLSGDPGELFF. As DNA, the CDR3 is TGTGCCAGCAGTTACTTGTCAGGGGATCCCGGGGAGCTGTTTTTT.

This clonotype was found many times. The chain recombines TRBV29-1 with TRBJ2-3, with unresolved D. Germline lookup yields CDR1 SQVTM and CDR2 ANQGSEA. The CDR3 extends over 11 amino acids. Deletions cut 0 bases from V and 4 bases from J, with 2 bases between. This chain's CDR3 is CSVEDSDTQYF. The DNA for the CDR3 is TGCAGCGTTGAAGATTCAGATACGCAGTATTTT.

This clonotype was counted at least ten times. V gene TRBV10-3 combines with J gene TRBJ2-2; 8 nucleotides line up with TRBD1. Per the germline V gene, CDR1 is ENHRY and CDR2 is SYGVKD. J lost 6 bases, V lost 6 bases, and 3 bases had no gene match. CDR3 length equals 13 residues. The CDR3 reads CAIRGQEAGELFF. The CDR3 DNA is TGTGCCATCAGGGGACAGGAGGCCGGGGAGCTGTTTTTT.

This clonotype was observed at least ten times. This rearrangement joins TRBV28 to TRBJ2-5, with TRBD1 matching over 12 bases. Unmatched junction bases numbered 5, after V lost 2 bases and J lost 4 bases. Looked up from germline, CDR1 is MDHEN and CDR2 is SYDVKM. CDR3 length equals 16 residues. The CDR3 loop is CASSLSRDRGRETQYF. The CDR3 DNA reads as TGTGCCAGCAGTTTAAGTCGGGACAGGGGGCGAGAGACCCAGTACTTC.

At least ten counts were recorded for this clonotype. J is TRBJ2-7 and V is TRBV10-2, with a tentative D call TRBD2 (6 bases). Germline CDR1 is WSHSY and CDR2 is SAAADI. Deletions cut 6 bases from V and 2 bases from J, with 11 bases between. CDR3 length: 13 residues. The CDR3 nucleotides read TGCGCCAGCAGCGATGGGACTCCCTACGAGCAGTACTTC. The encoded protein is CASSDGTPYEQYF.

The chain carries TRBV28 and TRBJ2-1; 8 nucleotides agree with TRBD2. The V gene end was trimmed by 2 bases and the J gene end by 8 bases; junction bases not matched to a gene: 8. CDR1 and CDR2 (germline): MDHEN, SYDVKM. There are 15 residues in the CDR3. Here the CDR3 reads CASSLGSGSVDEQFF. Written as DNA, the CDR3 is TGTGCCAGCAGTTTAGGCAGCGGGAGTGTTGATGAGCAGTTCTTC.

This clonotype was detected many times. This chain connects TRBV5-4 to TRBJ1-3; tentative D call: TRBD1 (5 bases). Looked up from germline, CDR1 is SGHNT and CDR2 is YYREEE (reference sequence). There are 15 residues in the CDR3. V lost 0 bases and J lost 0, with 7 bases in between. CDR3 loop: CASSLAGGSGNTIYF. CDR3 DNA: TGTGCCAGCAGCTTGGCCGGGGGCTCTGGAAACACCATATATTTT.

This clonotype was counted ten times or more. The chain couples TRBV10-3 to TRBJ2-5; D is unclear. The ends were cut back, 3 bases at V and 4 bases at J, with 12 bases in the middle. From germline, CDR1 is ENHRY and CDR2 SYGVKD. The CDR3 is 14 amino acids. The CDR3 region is CAISDARGRETQYF. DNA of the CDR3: TGTGCCATCAGTGACGCGCGAGGTAGAGAGACCCAGTACTTC.

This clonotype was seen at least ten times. In nucleotides, the CDR3 is TGCAGTGTTGGTATGACGGGCACTGAAGCTTTCTTT. This encodes CSVGMTGTEAFF. This chain joins TRBV20-1 and TRBJ1-1; D not resolved. The CDR3 totals 12 residues. V was clipped by 7 bases and J by 4 bases, with 13 bases between them. CDR1 and CDR2 from the germline V gene are DFQATT and SNEGSKA (reference sequence).

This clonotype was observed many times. The CDR3 spells CASRDRDSYEQYF. The CDR3 DNA follows: TGTGCCAGCAGGGACCGGGACAGTTACGAGCAGTACTTC. The chain combines TRBV5-4 with TRBJ2-7; 7 nucleotides line up with TRBD1. J was trimmed by 4 bases and V by 5 bases; bases with no gene match: 6. Germline CDR1 SGHNT, CDR2 YYREEE (reference sequence). The CDR3 spans 13 residues.

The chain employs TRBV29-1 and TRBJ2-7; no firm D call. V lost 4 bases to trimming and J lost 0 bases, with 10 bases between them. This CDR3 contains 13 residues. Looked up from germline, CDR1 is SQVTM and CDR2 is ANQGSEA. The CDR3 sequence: CSVGGRSSYEQYF. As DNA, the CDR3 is TGCAGCGTTGGGGGTAGGAGCTCCTACGAGCAGTACTTC.

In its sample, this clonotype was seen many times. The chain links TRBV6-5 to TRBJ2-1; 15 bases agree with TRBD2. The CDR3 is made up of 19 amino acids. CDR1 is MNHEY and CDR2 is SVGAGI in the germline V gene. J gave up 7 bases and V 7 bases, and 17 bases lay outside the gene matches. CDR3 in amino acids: CASIPTGTSGRWSGNEQFF. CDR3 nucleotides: TGTGCCAGCATCCCAACCGGGACTAGCGGGAGGTGGTCGGGGAATGAGCAGTTCTTC.

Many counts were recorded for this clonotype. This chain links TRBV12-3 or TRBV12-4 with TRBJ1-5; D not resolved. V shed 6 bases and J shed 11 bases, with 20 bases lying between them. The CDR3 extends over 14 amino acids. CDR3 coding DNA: TGTGCCAGCAGCCCCGTGAAGGCCTTCGGGTCCCAGCATTTT. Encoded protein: CASSPVKAFGSQHF.

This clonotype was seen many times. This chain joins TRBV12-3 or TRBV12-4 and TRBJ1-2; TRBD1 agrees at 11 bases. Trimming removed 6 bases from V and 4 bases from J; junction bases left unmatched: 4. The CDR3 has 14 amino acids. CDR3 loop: CASSWTGGSYGYTF. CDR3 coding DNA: TGTGCCAGCAGCTGGACAGGGGGCAGCTATGGCTACACCTTC.

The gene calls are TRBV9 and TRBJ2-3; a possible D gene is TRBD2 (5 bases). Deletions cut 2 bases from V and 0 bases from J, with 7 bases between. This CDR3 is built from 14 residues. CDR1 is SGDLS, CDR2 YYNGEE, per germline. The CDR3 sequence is CASSVGGSTDTQYF. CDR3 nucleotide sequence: TGTGCCAGCAGCGTGGGCGGGAGCACAGATACGCAGTATTTT.

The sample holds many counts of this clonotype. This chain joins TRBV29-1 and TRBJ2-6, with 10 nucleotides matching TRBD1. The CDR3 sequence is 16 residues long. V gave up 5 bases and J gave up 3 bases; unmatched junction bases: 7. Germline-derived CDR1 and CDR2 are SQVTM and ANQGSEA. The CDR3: CSVWDRGRFGANVLTF. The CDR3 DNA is TGCAGCGTTTGGGACAGGGGCCGCTTTGGGGCCAACGTCCTGACTTTC.

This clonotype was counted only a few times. In nucleotides, the CDR3 is TGTGCCAGCAGCCCCACGGGCGAGCAGTACTTC. This translates into CASSPTGEQYF. The chain has TRBV7-2 and TRBJ2-7, with D unresolved. Germline CDR1 and CDR2: SGHTA and FQGNSA. The CDR3 runs to 11 residues. V lost 5 bases and J lost 6, with 8 bases in between.

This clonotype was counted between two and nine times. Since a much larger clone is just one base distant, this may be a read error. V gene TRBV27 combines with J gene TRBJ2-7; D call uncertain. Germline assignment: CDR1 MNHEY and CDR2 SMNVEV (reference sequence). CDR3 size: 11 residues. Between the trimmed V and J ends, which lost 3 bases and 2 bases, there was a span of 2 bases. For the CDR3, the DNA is TGTGCCAGCAGTTTCACCTACGAGCAGTACTTC. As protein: CASSFTYEQYF.

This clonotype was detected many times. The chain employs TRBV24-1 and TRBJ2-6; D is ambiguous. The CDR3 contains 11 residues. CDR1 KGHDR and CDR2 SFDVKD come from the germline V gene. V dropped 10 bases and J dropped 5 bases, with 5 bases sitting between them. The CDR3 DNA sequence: TGTGCCACATCGAGGGCCAACGTCCTGACTTTC. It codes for CATSRANVLTF.

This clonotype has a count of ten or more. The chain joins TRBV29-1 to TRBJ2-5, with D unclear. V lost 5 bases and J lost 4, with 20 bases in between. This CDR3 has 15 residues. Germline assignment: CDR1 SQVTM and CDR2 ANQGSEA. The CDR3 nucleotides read TGCAGCGTTACCCTAAGTGGGGTTCAAGTAGAGACCCAGTACTTC. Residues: CSVTLSGVQVETQYF.